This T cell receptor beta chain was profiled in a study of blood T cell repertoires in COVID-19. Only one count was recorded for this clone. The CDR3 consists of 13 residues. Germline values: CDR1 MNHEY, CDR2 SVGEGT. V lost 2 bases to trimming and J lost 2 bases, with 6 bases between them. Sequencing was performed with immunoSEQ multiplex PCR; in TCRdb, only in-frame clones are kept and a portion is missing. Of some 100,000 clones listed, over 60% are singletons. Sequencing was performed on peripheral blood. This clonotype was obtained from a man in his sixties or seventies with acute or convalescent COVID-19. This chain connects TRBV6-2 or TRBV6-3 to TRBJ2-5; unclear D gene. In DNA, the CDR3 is TGTGCCAGCAGTTACGTATTTCAAGAGACCCAGTACTTC. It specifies CASSYVFQETQYF.